The present entry profiles one T cell receptor (beta chain) with its context. Antigen: not known. The sample belongs to a study of T cell clones after liver transplantation. Study-wide context: Liver transplant recipients had immunosuppression withdrawal attempted within 2 years. Three of eight recipients were HCV-positive; others had non-autoimmune, non-viral indications. Regarding the study as a whole: These preliminary findings come from unstandardized post-transplant sampling times.

This CDR3 contains 13 residues. V was shortened by 6 bases and J by 4 bases, with 10 bases between the two germline ends. CDR1 SGHTA and CDR2 FQGNSA come from the germline V gene. The table came from immunoSEQ multiplex PCR; TCRdb's copy has only in-frame clones and leaves some out. The sample has about 75,000 clones, 80% to 90% seen once. The chain carries TRBV7-2 and TRBJ1-5; D remains unclear. The sequence was collected from a human patient who received a liver transplant. Some T cells may trace back to the graft donor. The sample in question was CD4+ T cells from blood, obtained 48 to 50 months after liver transplant. CDR3: CASSYTLNQPQHF. The CDR3 DNA reads as TGTGCCAGCAGTTATACATTGAATCAGCCCCAGCATTTT.